Listed here are 14 T cell receptor beta chains from one sample, sequenced in a study of response to subunit inactivated influenza vaccine. Using its own MiXCR run on the RT-PCR reads, TCRdb lists one record per CDR3 protein. The sample has 450,000 to 700,000 distinct CDR3 sequences, less than 15% seen once. Specimen: PBMCs from blood, collected roughly 12 days after vaccination. These receptors all come from a man in his fifties or sixties who received an inactivated influenza vaccine.

The chain combines TRBV7-9 with TRBJ2-3; D may be TRBD2 (6 bases). With 5 bases removed from V and 3 bases from J, the gap between germline ends came to 12 bases. The CDR3 is 14 residues long. The V gene's germline CDR1 is SEHNR and CDR2 FQNEAQ (reference sequence). CDR3 bases: TGTGCCAGCAGCCTGCTCAGCGGGACAGATACGCAGTATTTT. As protein: CASSLLSGTDTQYF.

This clonotype was seen ten or more times. The rearrangement joins TRBV5-1 to TRBJ1-1; 9 nucleotides agree with TRBD1. The CDR3 sequence is 15 residues long. The V gene end was trimmed by 4 bases and the J gene end by 1 base; junction bases not matched to a gene: 5. In germline, CDR1 is SGHRS, CDR2 YFSETQ. CDR3 loop: CASSPGTGQNTEAFF. In DNA, the CDR3 is TGCGCCAGCAGCCCCGGGACAGGGCAGAACACTGAAGCTTTCTTT.

The chain recombines TRBV28 with TRBJ1-5; D is ambiguous. V gave up 3 bases and J gave up 5 bases, with 14 bases separating them. The CDR3 is 15 residues long. CDR1 is MDHEN, CDR2 SYDVKM, per germline. CDR3 DNA: TGTGCCAGCAGTTTCCCAACGGGAGGGTATCAGCCCCAGCATTTT. It yields the protein CASSFPTGGYQPQHF.

This clonotype has a count of ten or more. The V call is TRBV2, the J call TRBJ2-1, with 7 bases lining up with TRBD2. Germline V gives CDR1 SNHLY, CDR2 FYNNEI. The CDR3 runs to 17 residues. V was clipped by 0 bases and J by 8 bases; unmatched bases: 13. The CDR3 reads CASSEAGGGTAADEQFF. The CDR3 DNA reads TGTGCCAGCAGTGAAGCGGGGGGAGGGACCGCGGCGGATGAGCAGTTCTTC.

Ten or more counts support this clonotype. The chain carries TRBV5-6 and TRBJ1-4; D unclear. Trimming cost V 3 bases and J 4 bases, with 10 bases left between them. Germline CDR1 is SGHDT and CDR2 is YYEEEE. The CDR3 loop spans 14 amino acids. The CDR3 region is CASSSGRNNEKLFF. CDR3 nucleotides: TGTGCCAGCAGCTCCGGACGAAATAATGAAAAACTGTTTTTT.

This clonotype was recorded at least ten times. CDR3 DNA sequence: TGTGCCAGCAGTTTCTCAATCCCTCAAGAGACCCAGTACTTC. It specifies CASSFSIPQETQYF. The gene calls are TRBV12-3 or TRBV12-4 and TRBJ2-5; no definite D call. Trimming cost V 3 bases and J 2 bases, with 10 bases left between them. This CDR3 comprises 14 residues.

This rearrangement joins TRBV20-1 to TRBJ2-3, with a weak D call TRBD2 (6 bases). Trimming shortened V by 8 bases and J by 2 bases, and 20 bases separated the two germline ends. The CDR3 is made up of 15 amino acids. CDR1 is DFQATT and CDR2 is SNEGSKA in the germline V gene (reference sequence). The chain's CDR3 is CSTLRDSISTDTQYF. The CDR3 DNA sequence: TGCAGTACTTTAAGGGACTCTATTTCCACAGATACGCAGTATTTT.

The rearrangement joins TRBV10-3 to TRBJ2-7; D remains ambiguous. Germline assignment: CDR1 ENHRY and CDR2 SYGVKD. The ends were cut back, 7 bases at V and 2 bases at J, with 9 bases in the middle. The length of the CDR3 is 12 residues. The CDR3 coding sequence is TGTGCCATCAAAGCACCTCCCTACGAGCAGTACTTC. This sequence encodes CAIKAPPYEQYF.

This clonotype showed up many times. The CDR3 DNA reads TGCGCCAGTCGCGCACTAGCGGGGGCCTACAATGAGCAGTTCTTC. This codes for CASRALAGAYNEQFF. The rearrangement uses TRBV10-2 and TRBJ2-1; TRBD2 aligns across 11 bases. The germline CDR1 and CDR2 sequences are WSHSY and SAAADI. There are 15 residues in the CDR3. J lost 2 bases, V lost 9 bases, and 6 bases had no gene match.

The rearrangement uses TRBV20-1 and TRBJ2-5; 9 nucleotides agree with TRBD1. CDR1 DFQATT and CDR2 SNEGSKA come from the germline V gene (reference sequence). V shed 6 bases, J shed 5 bases, and the junction held 7 bases outside the gene matches. The CDR3 has 13 amino acids. The CDR3: CSATPGQGETQYF. In nucleotides, the CDR3 is TGCAGTGCGACACCCGGACAGGGGGAGACCCAGTACTTC.

The chain carries TRBV6-2 or TRBV6-3 and TRBJ2-2, with 10 bases matching TRBD1. This CDR3 spans 18 amino acids. The germline V gene has CDR1 MNHEY and CDR2 SVGEGT. V shed 3 bases, J shed 1 base, and the junction held 8 bases outside the gene matches. The CDR3 loop is CASSYDPGTGVNTGELFF. The CDR3 DNA reads as TGTGCCAGCAGTTATGACCCCGGGACAGGGGTGAACACCGGGGAGCTGTTTTTT.

The rearrangement joins TRBV4-2 to TRBJ2-3; TRBD2 matches 11 bases. The germline V gene has CDR1 LGHNA and CDR2 YNFKEQ. With 2 bases clipped from V and 8 bases from J, the junction kept 3 bases outside the gene matches. This CDR3 has 14 amino acids. This CDR3 is CASSQPLAGVTQYF. As DNA, the CDR3 is TGTGCCAGCAGCCAACCACTAGCGGGAGTTACGCAGTATTTT.

This clonotype has ten or more counts. V gene TRBV7-2 combines with J gene TRBJ2-5; weak D call: TRBD1 (5 bases). In germline, CDR1 is SGHTA, CDR2 FQGNSA. V was clipped by 2 bases and J by 5 bases, with 15 bases between them. CDR3 length: 15 residues. The CDR3 DNA reads as TGTGCCAGCAGCTTAAGCCAGGGCCTTACGGAGACCCAGTACTTC. Protein product: CASSLSQGLTETQYF.

This clonotype has a handful of counts. The chain employs TRBV11-2 and TRBJ2-2; D remains ambiguous. The CDR3 loop spans 16 amino acids. CDR1 and CDR2 from the germline V gene are SGHAT and FQNNGV. Trimming removed 5 bases at V and 1 base at J, with 14 bases between. Here the CDR3 DNA reads TGTGCCAGCAGCGCCATTTGGGCGGAGAACACCGGGGAGCTGTTTTTT. It specifies CASSAIWAENTGELFF.